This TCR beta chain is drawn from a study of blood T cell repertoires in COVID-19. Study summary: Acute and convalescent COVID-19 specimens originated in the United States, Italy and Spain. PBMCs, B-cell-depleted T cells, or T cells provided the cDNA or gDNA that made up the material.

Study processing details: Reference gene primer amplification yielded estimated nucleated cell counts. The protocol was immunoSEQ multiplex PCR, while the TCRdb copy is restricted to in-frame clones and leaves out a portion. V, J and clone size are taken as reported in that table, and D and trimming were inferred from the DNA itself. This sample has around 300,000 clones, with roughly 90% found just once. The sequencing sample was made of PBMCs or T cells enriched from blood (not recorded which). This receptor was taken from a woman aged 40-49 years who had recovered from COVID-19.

The CDR3, as DNA: TGTGCCAGCAGCGTAGGTTATCAGGGCGGTAATGAAAAACTGTTTTTT. This codes for CASSVGYQGGNEKLFF. The genes are TRBV9 and TRBJ1-4, with D tentatively TRBD1 (5 bases). The length of the CDR3 is 16 residues. Trimming pared 0 bases from V and 4 bases from J, leaving 13 bases between. The germline V gene has CDR1 SGDLS and CDR2 YYNGEE.